These T cell receptor beta chains were read from a single sample in a study of T cells in tumors after PD-1 blockade. The table came from immunoSEQ multiplex PCR; TCRdb's copy has only in-frame clones and leaves some out. The sample yields about 12,000 clones, less than 65% seen once. Sequencing was performed on tumor tissue, taken before anti-PD-1 treatment. These receptors were obtained from a human donor with basal cell carcinoma. The CDR3 runs from the conserved cysteine through the conserved F or W. The D gene is left open where the match is weak. Only some rows state a clone size, as once, few, many or a class for expanded clones.

>NA|NA|TRBJ1-4|TRBV20-1
CSASTSGRSNEKLFF
TGCAGTGCTAGTACCTCAGGGAGATCTAATGAAAAACTGTTTTTT
>NA|NA|TRBJ1-2|TRBV27
CASSLREGYGYTF
TGTGCCAGCAGTTTAAGGGAGGGGTATGGCTACACCTTC
>once|TRBD1|TRBJ2-1|TRBV24-1
CATSDRDRGTYNEQFF
TGTGCCACCAGTGACCGGGACAGGGGAACCTACAATGAGCAGTTCTTC
>once|NA|TRBJ1-5|TRBV4-1
CASSQELSQPQHF
TGCGCCAGCAGCCAAGAGCTGAGCCAGCCCCAGCATTTT
>NA|TRBD1|TRBJ2-1|TRBV9
CASSVGDRGTGEQFF
TGTGCCAGCAGCGTAGGGGACAGGGGAACGGGTGAGCAGTTCTTC
>NA|NA|TRBJ1-1|TRBV6-1
CASSDGAGTRRSEAFF
TGTGCCAGCAGTGACGGGGCCGGGACTCGGAGGAGTGAAGCTTTCTTT
>NA|NA|TRBJ1-4|TRBV5-1
CASSLEGIPNEKLFF
TGCGCCAGCAGCTTAGAGGGGATTCCCAATGAAAAACTGTTTTTT
>NA|NA|TRBJ2-5|TRBV25-1
CASREGTQRLYQETQYF
TGTGCCAGCAGGGAAGGGACGCAGCGTCTTTACCAAGAGACCCAGTACTTC
>NA|NA|TRBJ2-3|TRBV7-2
CASKITTAAADTQYF
TGTGCCAGCAAAATCACGACCGCCGCGGCCGATACGCAGTATTTT
>NA|NA|TRBJ1-6|TRBV7-6
CASSLAEMTGRNSPLHF
TGTGCCAGCAGCTTAGCGGAAATGACAGGCCGGAATTCACCCCTCCACTTT
>NA|TRBD2|TRBJ2-1|TRBV7-2
CASSLDGTSGGANEQFF
TGTGCCAGCAGCTTGGATGGGACTAGCGGGGGGGCCAATGAGCAGTTCTTC
>NA|TRBD2|TRBJ2-3|TRBV6-2/TRBV6-3
CASSWTSGTDTQYF
TGTGCCAGCAGTTGGACTAGCGGAACAGATACGCAGTATTTT
>NA|NA|TRBJ1-2|TRBV6-1
CASSDLKSTNYGYTF
TGTGCCAGCAGTGATCTCAAATCGACTAACTATGGCTACACCTTC
>few|NA|TRBJ1-2|TRBV10-3
CAISDQGIGTNYGYTF
TGTGCCATCAGTGACCAGGGTATCGGGACTAACTATGGCTACACCTTC
>NA|TRBD1|TRBJ2-2|TRBV7-3
CASSLGQGRTGELFF
TGTGCCAGCAGCTTGGGACAGGGGAGGACCGGGGAGCTGTTTTTT
>few|TRBD1|TRBJ2-2|TRBV7-9
CASTYRGTGELFF
TGTGCCAGCACCTACAGGGGAACCGGGGAGCTGTTTTTT
>few|NA|TRBJ1-1|TRBV18
CASSPRPNTEAFF
TGTGCCAGCTCACCACGCCCGAACACTGAAGCTTTCTTT